One and the same sample provided the 21 T cell receptor beta chains below, sequenced in a study of T cells in Graves' hyperthyroidism and ophthalmopathy. TCR beta CDR3 regions were amplified from RNA. Carried out on the TCR CDR3, a first-round RT-PCR used the HTBI primer set. From the multiplex PCR reads, TCRdb called clonotypes with MiXCR, one entry per CDR3 protein. The table includes about 420,000 distinct CDR3 sequences, roughly 15% detected once. The sample consisted of blood. Source of these receptors: a woman aged 18-29 years with Graves' hyperthyroidism.

The sample holds many counts of this clonotype. The chain is built from TRBV6-6 and TRBJ2-7; D is unresolved. The CDR3 contains 13 residues. V lost 2 bases and J lost 2, with 7 bases in between. The V gene's germline CDR1 is MNHNY and CDR2 SVGAGI (reference sequence). CDR3 region: CASSYAKPYEQYF. For the CDR3, the DNA is TGTGCCAGCAGTTACGCAAAACCCTACGAGCAGTACTTC.

In its sample, this clonotype was seen many times. The rearrangement uses TRBV28 and TRBJ2-7, with D perhaps matching TRBD1 (6 bases). V was cut by 5 bases and J by 1 base, with 18 bases left in between. The CDR3 runs 16 residues. Germline V gene sequence: CDR1 MDHEN, CDR2 SYDVKM. CDR3 residues: CASSTQDSHYSYEQYF. As DNA, the CDR3 is TGTGCCAGCAGTACTCAGGACAGCCACTATTCCTACGAGCAGTACTTC.

This clonotype was seen at least ten times. V usage is TRBV7-3 and J usage is TRBJ2-1; 9 bases are shared with TRBD2. CDR1 is SGHTA and CDR2 is FQGTGA in the germline V gene. V lost 5 bases and J lost 8; bases outside the gene matches: 10. The CDR3 has 15 residues. As DNA, the CDR3 is TGTGCCAGCAGCCCTGGGACTAGCTCTGGAGATGAGCAGTTCTTC. Its translation: CASSPGTSSGDEQFF.

The table lists this clonotype with many counts. The gene calls are TRBV27 and TRBJ2-3; no clear D gene. From germline, CDR1 is MNHEY and CDR2 SMNVEV (reference sequence). The CDR3 covers 15 residues. V was trimmed by 0 bases and J by 2 bases, leaving 9 bases between them. The CDR3 protein is CASSLSRRFTDTQYF. For the CDR3, the DNA is TGTGCCAGCAGTTTATCAAGGCGGTTCACAGATACGCAGTATTTT.

This clonotype occurred many times. V usage is TRBV28 and J usage is TRBJ2-1; 9 bases map to TRBD2. This CDR3 is 16 amino acids long. The germline gives CDR1 MDHEN, CDR2 SYDVKM. Trimming took 5 bases from V and 1 from J; bases not matched to a gene: 6. CDR3 nucleotide sequence: TGTGCCAGCAGTCCGCTAGCGGGGCTATCCTACAATGAGCAGTTCTTC. Its protein is CASSPLAGLSYNEQFF.

The rearrangement links TRBV3-1 to TRBJ2-7; D not certain. In germline, CDR1 is LGHDT, CDR2 YNNKEL (reference sequence). V lost 0 bases and J 2 bases, leaving 11 bases between the germline ends. This CDR3 region has 15 residues. In DNA form, the CDR3 reads TGTGCCAGCAGCCAAGAACTGCGCCTGACCTACGAGCAGTACTTC. Translating it yields CASSQELRLTYEQYF.

This clonotype was seen repeatedly, ten times or more. The genes are TRBV11-2 and TRBJ1-2, with unresolved D. The CDR3 has 14 residues. The V and J ends lost 5 bases and 2 bases respectively, with 12 bases between them. Germline values: CDR1 SGHAT, CDR2 FQNNGV. CDR3: CASSPDLSNYGYTF. In DNA form, the CDR3 reads TGTGCCAGCAGCCCCGACCTATCAAACTATGGCTACACCTTC.

This clonotype was counted between two and nine times. The chain carries TRBV6-1 and TRBJ1-2; no definite D call. Trimming took off 5 bases at V and 4 bases at J, with 11 bases between the two ends. The CDR3 is 13 amino acids. The V gene's germline CDR1 is MNHNS and CDR2 SASEGT. The CDR3 region has the DNA TGTGCCAGCAGTCGCCAGAGTATCTATGGCTACACCTTC. Amino acid sequence: CASSRQSIYGYTF.

This sequence joins TRBV2 and TRBJ1-1, with TRBD1 identical over 8 bases. This CDR3 has 15 residues. In germline, CDR1 is SNHLY, CDR2 FYNNEI. Losses at the gene ends were 6 bases for V and 2 bases for J; bases not matched to a gene: 8. The CDR3 DNA reads as TGTGCCAGCAGGCTACGGGACAGGCTAAACACTGAAGCTTTCTTT. Translating gives CASRLRDRLNTEAFF.

This clonotype was counted at least ten times. The chain couples TRBV24-1 to TRBJ2-5, with 12 positions matching TRBD2. Per germline, CDR1 KGHDR and CDR2 SFDVKD. Trimming cost V 4 bases and J 4 bases; bases outside gene matches: 6. This CDR3 spans 16 amino acids. The CDR3 here is CATSDSTSGSLETQYF. The DNA for the CDR3 is TGTGCCACCAGTGACTCGACTAGCGGGAGTTTAGAGACCCAGTACTTC.

This clonotype came up many times. The chain joins TRBV25-1 to TRBJ2-3; 10 bases map to TRBD2. The CDR3 consists of 16 residues. The J segment lost 5 bases and the V segment lost 2 bases, leaving 7 bases of the junction unmatched. CDR1 is MGHDK and CDR2 is SYGVNS in the germline V gene. The chain's CDR3 is CASSEGGLASGDTQYF. Written as DNA, the CDR3 is TGTGCCAGCAGTGAAGGGGGACTAGCGTCAGGAGATACGCAGTATTTT.

This clonotype came up many times. The V call is TRBV2, the J call TRBJ2-5; perhaps TRBD2 as D (5 bases). The germline V gene encodes CDR1 SNHLY and CDR2 FYNNEI. The V end lost 7 bases, the J end lost 5 bases, and 11 bases lay between the germline ends. This CDR3 spans 12 amino acids. The CDR3 nucleotides are TGTGCCAGCACCGGGGTCGGCGAGACCCAGTACTTC. It translates to CASTGVGETQYF.

This clonotype was seen at least ten times. V gene TRBV20-1 combines with J gene TRBJ2-5; 11 positions match TRBD2. Germline V gene lookup returns CDR1 DFQATT and CDR2 SNEGSKA (reference sequence). The V segment lost 0 bases and the J segment 0 bases; nucleotides outside the gene matches: 3. This CDR3 region has 16 residues. The CDR3 loop is CSARETSGMYQETQYF. DNA of the CDR3: TGCAGTGCTAGAGAGACTAGCGGGATGTACCAAGAGACCCAGTACTTC.

Ten or more counts support this clonotype. The J gene is TRBJ1-2, the V gene TRBV10-2; 7 nucleotides align to TRBD1. The germline gives CDR1 WSHSY, CDR2 SAAADI. V gave up 6 bases and J gave up 2 bases; unmatched junction bases: 6. The CDR3 is 14 residues long. CDR3 DNA sequence: TGCGCCAGCAGGCCCTCGGGACAGAACTATGGCTACACCTTC. Amino acids: CASRPSGQNYGYTF.

The chain joins TRBV11-2 to TRBJ2-4; perhaps TRBD2 as D (5 bases). CDR1 and CDR2 from the germline V gene are SGHAT and FQNNGV. Trimming shortened V by 5 bases and J by 7 bases, and 9 bases separated the two germline ends. The CDR3 loop spans 12 amino acids. CDR3 DNA sequence: TGTGCCAGCAGCCCCCGGGGTAACATTCAGTACTTC. It codes for CASSPRGNIQYF.

This clonotype was recorded at least ten times. The genes are TRBV27 and TRBJ2-7, with D perhaps TRBD1 or TRBD2 (6 bases each). CDR3 length equals 13 residues. Germline CDR1 is MNHEY and CDR2 is SMNVEV (reference sequence). V was pared by 6 bases and J by 3 bases, with 12 bases between. The CDR3 DNA sequence: TGTGCCAGCAGCACAGAGGGGGGCTACGAGCAGTACTTC. It specifies CASSTEGGYEQYF.

At least ten counts were recorded for this clonotype. The chain employs TRBV28 and TRBJ2-7, with D maybe TRBD1 (6 bases). V lost 5 bases to trimming and J lost 4 bases, with 24 bases between them. The CDR3 contains 17 residues. Per the germline V gene, CDR1 is MDHEN and CDR2 is SYDVKM. CDR3 nucleotides: TGTGCCAGCAGTCCCTTGTCCAGGGGCCGCCTCGTGTACGAGCAGTACTTC. Its translation: CASSPLSRGRLVYEQYF.

In the case of this clonotype: A read error may explain this, as a much larger clone is one base away. The chain combines TRBV18 with TRBJ2-3; TRBD2 aligns across 12 bases. The CDR3 contains 16 residues. V lost 5 bases, J lost 5 bases, and 8 bases stayed unmatched. Per germline, CDR1 KGHSH and CDR2 LQKENI. CDR3 residues: CASSMTSGSFIDTQYF. The CDR3 DNA reads TGTGCCAGCTCAATGACTAGCGGGAGTTTCATAGATACGCAGTATTTT. The full variable domain, with the rest looked up from reference TRBV18 and TRBJ2-3, is NAGVMQNPRHLVRRRGQEARLRCSPMKGHSHVYWYRQLPEEGLKFMVYLQKENIIDESGMPKERFSAEFPKEGPSILRIQQVVRGDSAAYFCASSMTSGSFIDTQYFGPGTRLTVL.

This clonotype was found a few times. This sequence joins TRBV7-9 and TRBJ1-2; maybe TRBD1 (5 bases). V was cut by 0 bases and J by 2 bases, with 7 bases left in between. Germline assignment: CDR1 SEHNR and CDR2 FQNEAQ (reference sequence). The CDR3 loop spans 14 amino acids. The CDR3: CASSLAQGNYGYTF. DNA of the CDR3: TGTGCCAGCAGCTTAGCGCAGGGAAACTATGGCTACACCTTC.

This clonotype was counted only a few times. This chain links TRBV19 with TRBJ1-2, with 7 bases identical to TRBD1. Trimming cost V 3 bases and J 2 bases; bases outside gene matches: 6. This CDR3 has 15 amino acids. Germline CDR1 LNHDA, CDR2 SQIVND (reference sequence). The DNA of the CDR3 is TGTGCCAGTAGTATGGGGACAGTCGGGAACTATGGCTACACCTTC. Translated, it gives CASSMGTVGNYGYTF.

The rearrangement uses TRBV20-1 and TRBJ1-2; no clear D gene. Germline V gives CDR1 DFQATT, CDR2 SNEGSKA (reference sequence). This CDR3 contains 13 residues. Trimming took 4 bases from V and 2 from J, leaving 11 bases between them. Written as DNA, the CDR3 is TGCAGTGCTAACGACGGCTCAAACTATGGCTACACCTTC. This translates into CSANDGSNYGYTF.